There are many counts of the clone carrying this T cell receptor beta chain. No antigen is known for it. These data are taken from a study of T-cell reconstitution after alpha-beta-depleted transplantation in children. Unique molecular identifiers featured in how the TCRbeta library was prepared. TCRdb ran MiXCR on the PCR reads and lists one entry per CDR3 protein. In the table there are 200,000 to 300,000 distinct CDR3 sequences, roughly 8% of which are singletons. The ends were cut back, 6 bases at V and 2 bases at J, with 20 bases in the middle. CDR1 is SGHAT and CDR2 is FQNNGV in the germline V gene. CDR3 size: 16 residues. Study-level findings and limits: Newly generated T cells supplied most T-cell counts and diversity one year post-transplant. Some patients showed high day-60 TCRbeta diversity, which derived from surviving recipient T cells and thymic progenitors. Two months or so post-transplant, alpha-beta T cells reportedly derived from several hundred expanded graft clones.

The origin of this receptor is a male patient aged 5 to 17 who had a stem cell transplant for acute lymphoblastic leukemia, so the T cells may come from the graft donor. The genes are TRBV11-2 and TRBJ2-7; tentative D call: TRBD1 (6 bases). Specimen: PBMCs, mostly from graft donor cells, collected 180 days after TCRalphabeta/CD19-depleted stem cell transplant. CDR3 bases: TGTGCCAGCAGGGCGCACCGGGACACCCGACCCTACGAGCAGTACTTC. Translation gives CASRAHRDTRPYEQYF.